Shown below are 11 T cell receptor beta chains from a single sample sequenced in a study of blood T cell repertoires in COVID-19. Assay used: immunoSEQ multiplex PCR; TCRdb lists only in-frame clones, some missing. The sample has a few hundred thousand clones; over 85% are singletons. Sequencing used PBMCs or T cells enriched from blood (not recorded which). These receptors originate from a woman aged 30 to 39 who had recovered from COVID-19.

V usage is TRBV18 and J usage is TRBJ2-3, with 13 positions matching TRBD2. Germline V gene data show CDR1 as KGHSH and CDR2 as LQKENI. V shed 6 bases and J 4 bases; nucleotides not matched to a gene: 10. The CDR3 spans 17 residues. DNA for the CDR3: TGTGCCAGCTCTCGGACGAGACTAGCGGGAGGTCCAGATACGCAGTATTTT. Amino acid sequence: CASSRTRLAGGPDTQYF.

The V gene is TRBV28, the J gene TRBJ1-1; D perhaps matches TRBD1 (6 bases). V was cut by 4 bases and J by 1 base, with 22 bases left in between. The CDR3 covers 18 residues. Germline V lookup: CDR1 MDHEN, CDR2 SYDVKM. CDR3 sequence: CASSSNIGWTVANTEAFF. The CDR3 coding sequence is TGTGCCAGCAGTTCCAATATAGGGTGGACAGTGGCGAACACTGAAGCTTTCTTT. The whole variable domain, filled in from reference TRBV28 and TRBJ1-1, reads DVKVTQSSRYLVKRTGEKVFLECVQDMDHENMFWYRQDPGLGLRLIYFSYDVKMKEKGDIPEGYSVSREKKERFSLILESASTNQTSMYLCASSSNIGWTVANTEAFFGQGTRLTVV.

This clone came up once. The gene calls are TRBV5-1 and TRBJ2-5, with TRBD2 as a possible D gene (6 bases). This CDR3 region has 14 residues. V lost 2 bases to trimming and J lost 3 bases, with 11 bases between them. Germline CDR1 SGHRS, CDR2 YFSETQ. CDR3 DNA sequence: TGCGCCAGCAGCTTACTAGCCGGGAAAGAGACCCAGTACTTC. Encoded protein: CASSLLAGKETQYF.

In its sample, this clone was seen once. The rearrangement links TRBV15 to TRBJ1-2, with 11 bases that match TRBD1. After removal of 3 bases from V and 4 bases from J, the junction contained 7 bases not matched to a gene. This CDR3 has 16 amino acids. Per the germline V gene, CDR1 is LNHNV and CDR2 is YYDKDF (reference sequence). CDR3 residues: CATSRDRGPGLYGYTF. The CDR3 coding sequence is TGTGCCACCAGCAGGGACAGGGGGCCGGGGCTCTATGGCTACACCTTC.

This chain connects TRBV6-5 to TRBJ1-2, with 9 bases matching TRBD1. The V gene end was trimmed by 4 bases and the J gene end by 4 bases; junction bases not matched to a gene: 4. Germline assignment: CDR1 MNHEY and CDR2 SVGAGI. CDR3 length: 14 residues. The CDR3 spells CASSSGTGSYGYTF. For the CDR3, the DNA is TGTGCCAGCAGTTCCGGGACAGGGAGCTATGGCTACACCTTC.

The chain links TRBV27 to TRBJ2-1; 11 nucleotides line up with TRBD1. Per the germline V gene, CDR1 is MNHEY and CDR2 is SMNVEV (reference sequence). Losses at the gene ends were 4 bases for V and 7 bases for J; bases not matched to a gene: 3. The CDR3 loop spans 14 amino acids. The DNA for the CDR3 is TGTGCCAGCAGTTCCGGGACAGGGGGGAATGAGCAGTTCTTC. Translating gives CASSSGTGGNEQFF.

This clone has only a few counts. The J gene is TRBJ2-7, the V gene TRBV7-9, with D possibly TRBD1 on 6 matching bases. V was shortened by 5 bases and J by 0 bases, with 8 bases between the two germline ends. Looked up from germline, CDR1 is SEHNR and CDR2 is FQNEAQ (reference sequence). The CDR3 sequence is 13 residues long. In DNA form, the CDR3 reads TGTGCCAGCAGCACCAGGGGCTCCTACGAGCAGTACTTC. The encoded protein is CASSTRGSYEQYF.

This clone was detected only once. This chain connects TRBV3-1 (or the pseudogene TRBV3-2) to TRBJ1-6, with D tentatively TRBD1 (6 bases). Germline CDR1 and CDR2: LGHDT and YNNKEL (reference sequence). The length of the CDR3 is 17 residues. The V end was cut by 2 bases, the J end by 7 bases, with 18 bases between. The CDR3 loop reads CASSQPYGGQRNSPLHF. The CDR3 DNA sequence: TGTGCCAGCAGCCAACCTTATGGGGGACAAAGAAATTCACCCCTCCACTTT.

This clone was recorded once. Because the CDR3's place on the DNA is in doubt, the DNA is left out and the CDR3 is given as listed by TCRdb. The chain has TRBV4-1 and TRBJ2-1; the table's D call, TRBD1, has no DNA check behind it. Germline V gene lookup returns CDR1 MGHRA and CDR2 YSYEKL. The CDR3 length equals 15 residues, ends included. The chain's CDR3 is CASSQVRARDDEQFF.

The chain couples TRBV6-5 to TRBJ2-3; 13 nucleotides match TRBD2. The germline V gene encodes CDR1 MNHEY and CDR2 SVGAGI. With 5 bases clipped from V and 6 bases from J, the junction kept 5 bases outside the gene matches. The CDR3 has 15 amino acids. The CDR3 reads CASSQLAGGLDTQYF. Here the CDR3 DNA reads TGTGCCAGCAGTCAACTAGCGGGAGGGCTTGATACGCAGTATTTT.

This chain joins TRBV6-5 and TRBJ1-1; 7 bases line up with TRBD1. Germline V lookup: CDR1 MNHEY, CDR2 SVGAGI. The V and J ends lost 10 bases and 5 bases, in that order; junction bases with no gene match: 7. CDR3 length: 12 residues. The DNA of the CDR3 is TGTGCCACCAGGGGGTGGGAGACTGAAGCTTTCTTT. It is translated as CATRGWETEAFF.